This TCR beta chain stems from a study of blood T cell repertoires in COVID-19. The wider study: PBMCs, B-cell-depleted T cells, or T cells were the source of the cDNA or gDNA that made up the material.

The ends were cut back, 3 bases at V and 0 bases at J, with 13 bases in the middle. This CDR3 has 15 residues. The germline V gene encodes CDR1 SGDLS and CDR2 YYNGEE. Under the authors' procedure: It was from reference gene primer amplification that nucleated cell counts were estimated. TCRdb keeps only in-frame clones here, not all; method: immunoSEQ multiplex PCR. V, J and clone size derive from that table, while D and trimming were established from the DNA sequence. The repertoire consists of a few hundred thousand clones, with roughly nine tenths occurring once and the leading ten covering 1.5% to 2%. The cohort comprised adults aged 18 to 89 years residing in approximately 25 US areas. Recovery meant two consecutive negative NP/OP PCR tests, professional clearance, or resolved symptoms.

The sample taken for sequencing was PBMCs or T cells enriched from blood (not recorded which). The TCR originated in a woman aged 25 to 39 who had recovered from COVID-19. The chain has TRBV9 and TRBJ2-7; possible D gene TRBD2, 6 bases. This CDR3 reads CASSGGDGTSYEQYF. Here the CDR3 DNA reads TGTGCCAGCAGCGGGGGGGACGGAACCTCCTACGAGCAGTACTTC.